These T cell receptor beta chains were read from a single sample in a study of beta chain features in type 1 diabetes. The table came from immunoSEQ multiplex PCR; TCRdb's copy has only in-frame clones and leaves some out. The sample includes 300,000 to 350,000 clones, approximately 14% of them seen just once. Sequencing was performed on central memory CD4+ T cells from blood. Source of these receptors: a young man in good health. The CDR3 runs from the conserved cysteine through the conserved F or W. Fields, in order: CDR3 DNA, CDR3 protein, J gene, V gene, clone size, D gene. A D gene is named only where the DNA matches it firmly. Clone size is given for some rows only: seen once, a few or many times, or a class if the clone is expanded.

CDR3nt: TGTGCCAGCAGTTATTCGCGGGTATACAATGAGCAGTTCTTC
CDR3aa: CASSYSRVYNEQFF
j_gene: TRBJ2-1
v_gene: TRBV27
abundance: .
d_gene: .

CDR3nt: TGTGCCAGCAGCCGGACAGGGGCACAACAGCCCCAGCATTTT
CDR3aa: CASSRTGAQQPQHF
j_gene: TRBJ1-5
v_gene: TRBV28
abundance: few
d_gene: TRBD1

CDR3nt: TGTGCCAGCAGTGAGCAAGACAGTTACTTCTATGGCTACACCTTC
CDR3aa: CASSEQDSYFYGYTF
j_gene: TRBJ1-2
v_gene: TRBV6-1
abundance: .
d_gene: .

CDR3nt: TGCGCCAGCAGTGGTTACAGGGCCTTTAGTCAGCCCCAGCATTTT
CDR3aa: CASSGYRAFSQPQHF
j_gene: TRBJ1-5
v_gene: TRBV10-1
abundance: .
d_gene: .

CDR3nt: TGTGCCAGCAGCCTCCCGGGACCGGTCACCGGGGAGCTGTTTTTT
CDR3aa: CASSLPGPVTGELFF
j_gene: TRBJ2-2
v_gene: TRBV7-8
abundance: .
d_gene: .

CDR3nt: TGTGCCAGCAGCTACGGACTAGCGGGGAACACCGGGGAGCTGTTTTTT
CDR3aa: CASSYGLAGNTGELFF
j_gene: TRBJ2-2
v_gene: TRBV5-4
abundance: few
d_gene: TRBD2

CDR3nt: TGTGCCAGCAGCTACGGGACAGGGACCTTAGGCCCGGGTGTAGATACGCAGTATTTT
CDR3aa: CASSYGTGTLGPGVDTQYF
j_gene: TRBJ2-3
v_gene: TRBV7-6
abundance: few
d_gene: TRBD1

CDR3nt: TGTGCCAGCAGCCAAGCTAGCGGGAGAAACATTCAGTACTTC
CDR3aa: CASSQASGRNIQYF
j_gene: TRBJ2-4
v_gene: TRBV14
abundance: .
d_gene: TRBD2

CDR3nt: TGCGCCAGCAGCCCATCAATCGACAGTGAAGCTTTCTTT
CDR3aa: CASSPSIDSEAFF
j_gene: TRBJ1-1
v_gene: TRBV5-1
abundance: few
d_gene: .

CDR3nt: TGTGCCACCACTAAGCACAGCACAGATACGCAGTATTTT
CDR3aa: CATTKHSTDTQYF
j_gene: TRBJ2-3
v_gene: TRBV10-3
abundance: .
d_gene: .

CDR3nt: TGTGCCAGCAGCCCCCCGGTCTGGGACTACACAGATACGCAGTATTTT
CDR3aa: CASSPPVWDYTDTQYF
j_gene: TRBJ2-3
v_gene: TRBV21-1
abundance: few
d_gene: .

CDR3nt: TGTGCCAGCAGCTTGGACATTCCCTACGAGCAGTACTTC
CDR3aa: CASSLDIPYEQYF
j_gene: TRBJ2-7
v_gene: TRBV5-4
abundance: .
d_gene: .

CDR3nt: TGTGCCAGCAGTGTGGGGGGACTAGGTCAAGAGACCCAGTACTTC
CDR3aa: CASSVGGLGQETQYF
j_gene: TRBJ2-5
v_gene: TRBV6-1
abundance: .
d_gene: TRBD2

CDR3nt: TGCGCCAGCTCCCCGGGAGGGACTAGCAATCAGCCCCAGCATTTT
CDR3aa: CASSPGGTSNQPQHF
j_gene: TRBJ1-5
v_gene: TRBV5-1
abundance: .
d_gene: .

CDR3nt: TGTGCCAGCAGTTACTCGAGGGGCACCGGGGAGCTGTTTTTT
CDR3aa: CASSYSRGTGELFF
j_gene: TRBJ2-2
v_gene: TRBV6-6
abundance: few
d_gene: .